The source of this T cell receptor beta chain is a study of T cells after yellow fever vaccination. Study-wide results and limits: The secondary response was weaker, and its peak arrived faster, on day 5 versus 15.

Universal primer sites and UMIs were introduced during 5'RACE template-switching synthesis of TCR cDNA. In TCRdb, the 5' RACE reads were re-called with MiXCR into one record per CDR3 protein. This table has 300,000 or so distinct CDR3 sequences, about 4% appearing once. In its sample, this clonotype was seen a few times. Its matching antigen is unknown. Germline V CDR1 and CDR2: SGHVS, FNYEAQ. The CDR3 covers 15 residues. V shed 2 bases and J shed 8 bases, with 16 bases lying between them. The input for sequencing was PBMCs, taken 5 days after the yellow fever booster vaccination. The receptor comes from a man between 18 and 29 years old who received the YFV17D yellow fever vaccine. The chain has TRBV7-6 and TRBJ2-1; no definite D call. The CDR3 protein is CASSLQEGFWDEQFF. CDR3 DNA sequence: TGTGCCAGCAGCTTACAAGAAGGCTTTTGGGATGAGCAGTTCTTC. The full variable domain, with the rest looked up from reference TRBV7-6 and TRBJ2-1, is GAGVSQSPRYKVTKRGQDVALRCDPISGHVSLYWYRQALGQGPEFLTYFNYEAQQDKSGLPNDRFSAERPEGSISTLTIQRTEQRDSAMYRCASSLQEGFWDEQFFGPGTRLTVL.